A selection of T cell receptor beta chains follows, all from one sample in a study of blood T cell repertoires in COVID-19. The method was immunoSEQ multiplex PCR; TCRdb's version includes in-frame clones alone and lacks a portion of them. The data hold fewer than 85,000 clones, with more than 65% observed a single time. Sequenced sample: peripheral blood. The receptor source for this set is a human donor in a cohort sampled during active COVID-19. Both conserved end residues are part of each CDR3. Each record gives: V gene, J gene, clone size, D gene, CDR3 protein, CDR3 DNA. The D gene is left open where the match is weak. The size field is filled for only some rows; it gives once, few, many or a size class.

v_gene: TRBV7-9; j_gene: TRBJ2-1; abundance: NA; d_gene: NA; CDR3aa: CASKTGSSYNEQFF; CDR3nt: TGTGCCAGCAAGACGGGTAGCTCCTACAATGAGCAGTTCTTC
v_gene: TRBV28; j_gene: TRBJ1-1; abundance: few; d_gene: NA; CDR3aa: CASRTGRNTEAFF; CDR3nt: TGTGCCAGCAGAACAGGGCGGAACACTGAAGCTTTCTTT
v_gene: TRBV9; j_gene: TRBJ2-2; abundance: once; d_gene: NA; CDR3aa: CASSVGGTGELFF; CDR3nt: TGTGCCAGCAGCGTGGGGGGAACCGGGGAGCTGTTTTTT
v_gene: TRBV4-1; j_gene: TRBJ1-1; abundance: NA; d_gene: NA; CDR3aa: CASSQEPRGNRKSEAFF; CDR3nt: TGCGCCAGCAGCCAAGAGCCCCGGGGGAATCGGAAGAGTGAAGCTTTCTTT
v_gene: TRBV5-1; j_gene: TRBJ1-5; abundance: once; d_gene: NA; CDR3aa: CASSRKDRSNQPQHF; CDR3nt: TGCGCCAGCAGCCGCAAGGACAGATCGAATCAGCCCCAGCATTTT
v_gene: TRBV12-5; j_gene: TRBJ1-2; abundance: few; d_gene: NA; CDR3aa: CASGSEASPHYGYTF; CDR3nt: TGTGCTAGTGGTTCTGAGGCCTCCCCACATTATGGCTACACCTTC
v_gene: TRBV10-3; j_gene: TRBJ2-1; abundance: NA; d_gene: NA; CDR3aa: CAIRVARGSIGEQFF; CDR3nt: TGTGCCATCAGAGTAGCTAGGGGGTCCATTGGTGAGCAGTTCTTC
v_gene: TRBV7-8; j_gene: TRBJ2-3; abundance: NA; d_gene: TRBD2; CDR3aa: CASSFVSGGGKGNTQYF; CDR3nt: TGTGCCAGCAGCTTTGTTAGCGGGGGGGGAAAGGGGAATACGCAGTATTTT
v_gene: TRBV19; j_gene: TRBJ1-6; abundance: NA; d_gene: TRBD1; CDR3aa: CASSIRTGRDSPLHF; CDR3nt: TGTGCCAGTAGTATTAGGACAGGGAGGGATTCACCCCTCCACTTT
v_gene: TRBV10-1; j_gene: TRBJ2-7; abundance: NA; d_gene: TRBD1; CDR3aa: CASTFTGTGGPISYLKQYF; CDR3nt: TGCGCCAGCACCTTCACCGGGACAGGGGGACCGATATCATACCTCAAGCAGTACTTC
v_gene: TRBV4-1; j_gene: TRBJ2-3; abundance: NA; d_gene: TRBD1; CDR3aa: CASSLHSPGQGEDTQYF; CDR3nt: TGCGCCAGCAGCCTCCACTCGCCGGGACAGGGGGAAGATACGCAGTATTTT
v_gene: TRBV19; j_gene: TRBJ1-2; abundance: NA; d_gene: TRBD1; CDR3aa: CASKIRPGTGDNYGYTF; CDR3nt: TGTGCCAGTAAAATCCGCCCCGGGACAGGGGACAACTATGGCTACACCTTC
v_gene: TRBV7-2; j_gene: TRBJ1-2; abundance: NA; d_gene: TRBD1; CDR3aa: CASSRTGGADGYTF; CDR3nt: TGTGCCAGCAGCCGTACAGGGGGCGCGGATGGCTACACCTTC
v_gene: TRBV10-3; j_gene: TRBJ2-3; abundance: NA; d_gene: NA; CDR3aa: CAISEKVVGVAALGTDTQYF; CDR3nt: TGTGCCATCAGTGAGAAGGTTGTGGGGGTAGCGGCTTTAGGCACAGATACGCAGTATTTT
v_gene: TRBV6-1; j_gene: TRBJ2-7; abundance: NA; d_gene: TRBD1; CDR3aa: CASSDRSFRDRGFYEQYF; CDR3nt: TGTGCCAGCAGTGATAGAAGTTTTCGGGACAGGGGTTTCTACGAGCAGTACTTC
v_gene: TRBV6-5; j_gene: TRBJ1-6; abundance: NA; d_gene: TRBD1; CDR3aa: CASSPFGQGITPLHF; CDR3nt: TGTGCCAGCAGCCCGTTCGGACAGGGAATCACACCCCTCCACTTT
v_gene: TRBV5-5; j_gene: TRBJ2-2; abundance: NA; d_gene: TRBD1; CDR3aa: CASSLVGTGPTNTGELFF; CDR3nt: TGTGCCAGCAGCTTGGTTGGGACAGGCCCCACGAACACCGGGGAGCTGTTTTTT
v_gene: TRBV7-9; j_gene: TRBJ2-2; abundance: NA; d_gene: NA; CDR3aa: CASSLNFLRVPNTGELFF; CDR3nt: TGTGCCAGCAGCTTAAACTTCCTTCGGGTGCCGAACACCGGGGAGCTGTTTTTT
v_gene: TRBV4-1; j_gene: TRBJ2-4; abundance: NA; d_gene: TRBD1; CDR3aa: CASSQEVRGLAKNIQYF; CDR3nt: TGCGCCAGCAGCCAAGAGGTCAGGGGGCTGGCCAAAAACATTCAGTACTTC
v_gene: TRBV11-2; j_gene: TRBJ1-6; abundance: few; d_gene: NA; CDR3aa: CASSLRSGGNSPLHF; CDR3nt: TGTGCCAGCAGCCTACGTTCGGGGGGAAATTCACCCCTCCACTTT
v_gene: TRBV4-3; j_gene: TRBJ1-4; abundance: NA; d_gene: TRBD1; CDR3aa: CASSHVRQGPTNEKLFF; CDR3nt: TGCGCCAGCAGCCACGTACGACAGGGGCCAACTAATGAAAAACTGTTTTTT
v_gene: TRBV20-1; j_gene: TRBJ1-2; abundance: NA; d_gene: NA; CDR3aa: CSARRGYGYTF; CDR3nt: TGCAGTGCTAGAAGGGGCTATGGCTACACCTTC
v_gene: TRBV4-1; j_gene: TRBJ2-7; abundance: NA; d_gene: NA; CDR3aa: CASSQGRGNYEQYF; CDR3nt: TGCGCCAGCAGCCAAGGGCGGGGAAACTACGAGCAGTACTTC
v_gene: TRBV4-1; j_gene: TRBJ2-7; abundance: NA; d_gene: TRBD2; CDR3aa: CASSQAGDYSYEQYF; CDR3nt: TGCGCCAGCAGCCAAGCGGGGGACTACTCCTACGAGCAGTACTTC
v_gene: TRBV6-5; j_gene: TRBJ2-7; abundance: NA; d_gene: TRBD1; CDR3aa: CASSAGTGVNEQYF; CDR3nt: TGTGCCAGCAGCGCCGGGACAGGGGTTAACGAGCAGTACTTC
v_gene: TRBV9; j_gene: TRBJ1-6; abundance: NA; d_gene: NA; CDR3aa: CASSVGGVVSPLHF; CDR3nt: TGTGCCAGCAGCGTAGGGGGAGTTGTTTCACCCCTCCACTTT
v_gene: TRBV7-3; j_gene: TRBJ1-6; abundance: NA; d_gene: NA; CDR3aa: CASSLSYNSPLHF; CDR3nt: TGTGCCAGCAGCCTCTCCTATAATTCACCCCTCCACTTT
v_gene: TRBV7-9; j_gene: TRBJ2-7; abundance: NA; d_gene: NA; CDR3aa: CASSAFPATTPSYEQYF; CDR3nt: TGTGCCAGCAGCGCCTTCCCGGCCACTACTCCTTCCTACGAGCAGTACTTC
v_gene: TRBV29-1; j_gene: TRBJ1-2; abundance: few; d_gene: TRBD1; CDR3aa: CSARSSGQAGGYTF; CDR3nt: TGCAGCGCTAGATCTTCGGGACAGGCTGGGGGCTACACCTTC
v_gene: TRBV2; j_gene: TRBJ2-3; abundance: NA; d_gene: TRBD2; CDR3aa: CASRPRRVLAGISTDTQYF; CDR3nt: TGTGCCAGCAGGCCCCGAAGAGTACTAGCGGGGATTAGCACAGATACGCAGTATTTT
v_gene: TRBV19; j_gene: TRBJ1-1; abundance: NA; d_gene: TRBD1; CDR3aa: CASSPRQGNTEAFF; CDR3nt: TGTGCCAGTAGTCCCCGACAGGGGAACACTGAAGCTTTCTTT
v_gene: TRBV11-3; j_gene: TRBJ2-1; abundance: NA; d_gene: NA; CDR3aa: CASSFEVGGEQFF; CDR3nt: TGTGCCAGCAGCTTTGAGGTGGGGGGTGAGCAGTTCTTC
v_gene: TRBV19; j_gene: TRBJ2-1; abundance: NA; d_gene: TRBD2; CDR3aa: CASSTTSGFYNEQFF; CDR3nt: TGTGCCAGTAGTACGACTAGCGGGTTTTACAATGAGCAGTTCTTC
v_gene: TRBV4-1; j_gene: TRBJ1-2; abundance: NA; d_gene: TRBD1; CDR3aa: CASSQDREANYGYTF; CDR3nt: TGCGCCAGCAGCCAGGACAGGGAAGCTAACTATGGCTACACCTTC
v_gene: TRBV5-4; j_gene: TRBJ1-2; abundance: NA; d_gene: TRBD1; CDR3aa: CASSSGQGRNYGYTF; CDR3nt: TGTGCCAGCAGCTCCGGACAGGGGAGGAACTATGGCTACACCTTC
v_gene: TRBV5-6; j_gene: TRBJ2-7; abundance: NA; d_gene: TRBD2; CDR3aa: CASSRGLAGGFSYEQYF; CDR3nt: TGTGCCAGCAGCCGGGGACTAGCGGGGGGTTTCTCCTACGAGCAGTACTTC
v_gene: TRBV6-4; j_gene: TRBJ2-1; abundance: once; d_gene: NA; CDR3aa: CASSDSPGLNYNEQFF; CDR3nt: TGTGCCAGCAGTGACTCCCCAGGGTTAAACTACAATGAGCAGTTCTTC
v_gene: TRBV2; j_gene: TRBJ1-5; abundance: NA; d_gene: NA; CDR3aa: CASSEEYRQPQHF; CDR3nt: TGTGCCAGCAGTGAGGAGTATCGGCAGCCCCAGCATTTT
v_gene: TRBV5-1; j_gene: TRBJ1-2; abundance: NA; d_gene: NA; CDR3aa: CASSIGQSNYGYTF; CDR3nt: TGCGCCAGCAGTATCGGACAATCAAACTATGGCTACACCTTC
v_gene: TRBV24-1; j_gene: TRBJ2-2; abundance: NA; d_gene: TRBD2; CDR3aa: CATSGVSGGTSYTGELFF; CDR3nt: TGTGCCACCAGCGGCGTTAGCGGGGGGACCTCATACACCGGGGAGCTGTTTTTT
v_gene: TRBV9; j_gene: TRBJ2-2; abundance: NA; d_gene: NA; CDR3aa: CASSVRETSNTGELFF; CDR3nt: TGTGCCAGCAGCGTAAGGGAGACTTCGAACACCGGGGAGCTGTTTTTT
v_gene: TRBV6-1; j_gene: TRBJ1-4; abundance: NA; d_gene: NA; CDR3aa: CASSEAKARVGEKLFF; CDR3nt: TGTGCCAGCAGTGAAGCGAAAGCCAGGGTAGGCGAAAAACTGTTTTTT
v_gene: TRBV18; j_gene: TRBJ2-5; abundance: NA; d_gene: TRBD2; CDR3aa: CASSPASGEETQYF; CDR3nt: TGTGCCAGCTCACCGGCTAGCGGGGAAGAGACCCAGTACTTC
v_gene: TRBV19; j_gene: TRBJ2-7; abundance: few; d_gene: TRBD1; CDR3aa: CASLGQGAMEQYF; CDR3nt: TGTGCCAGCCTGGGACAGGGGGCGATGGAGCAGTACTTC
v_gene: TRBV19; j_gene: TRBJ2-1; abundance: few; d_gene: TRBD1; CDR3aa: CASSSRTGHNEQFF; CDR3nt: TGTGCCAGTAGTTCCCGGACAGGGCACAATGAGCAGTTCTTC